This entry lists 32 T cell receptor beta chains sequenced from one sample in a study of a mutant IDH1 vaccine in newly diagnosed glioma. The time point denotes: week 35, safety follow-up. Every vaccination contained 300 ug of the mutant IDH1 20-mer peptide and was paired with topical imiquimod. Sequencing was performed with immunoSEQ multiplex PCR; in TCRdb, only in-frame clones are kept and a portion is missing. The data contain 65,000 to 85,000 clones, approximately 86% of them singletons. Antigen specificity for these receptors is unknown. The sample here was PBMCs, taken from a glioma patient whose treatment included an IDH1 peptide vaccine. These receptors came from a man between 25 and 39 years old with glioma.

The V gene is TRBV19, the J gene TRBJ1-1; the D gene is possibly TRBD1 (5 bases). Deletions cut 6 bases from V and 5 bases from J, with 22 bases between. Germline CDR1 LNHDA, CDR2 SQIVND (reference sequence). The CDR3 consists of 16 residues. The CDR3 loop reads CASRSSAGGGWTEAFF. The DNA of the CDR3 is TGTGCCAGTAGGTCTTCGGCAGGCGGGGGATGGACTGAAGCTTTCTTT.

This clone was seen a single time. The chain combines TRBV5-1 with TRBJ1-2; TRBD1 aligns across 7 bases. The junction had 9 bases not matched to a gene; V was cut back by 3 bases and J by 7 bases. The V gene's germline CDR1 is SGHRS and CDR2 YFSETQ. This CDR3 has 14 residues. The CDR3 is CASSWEQGRVGYTF. DNA of the CDR3: TGCGCCAGCAGCTGGGAACAGGGGCGGGTTGGCTACACCTTC.

The chain uses TRBV15 and TRBJ1-4; 7 nucleotides align to TRBD1. Germline-derived CDR1 and CDR2 are LNHNV and YYDKDF (reference sequence). J gave up 3 bases and V 4 bases, and 5 bases lay outside the gene matches. The CDR3 totals 15 residues. The CDR3 nucleotides are TGTGCCACCAGCAAAGACAGGGCCGCTAATGAAAAACTGTTTTTT. Its translation is CATSKDRAANEKLFF. The complete variable domain, with remaining parts taken from reference TRBV15 and TRBJ1-4, reads DAMVIQNPRYQVTQFGKPVTLSCSQTLNHNVMYWYQQKSSQAPKLLFHYYDKDFNNEADTPDNFQSRRPNTSFCFLDIRSPGLGDTAMYLCATSKDRAANEKLFFGSGTQLSVL.

This sequence joins TRBV9 and TRBJ2-5; perhaps TRBD2 as D (6 bases). The end of the DNA fits TRBJ2-7 better, so the J call may be wrong. From germline, CDR1 is SGDLS and CDR2 YYNGEE. The CDR3 runs 14 residues. The DNA of the CDR3 is TGTGCCAGTTCGGGGGACGGAAGCTCCTACGAGCAGTACTTC. Residues: CASSGDGSSYEQYF.

The V and J genes are TRBV6-5 and TRBJ2-1; the D gene is possibly TRBD2 (6 bases). V was clipped by 1 base and J by 5 bases, with 12 bases between them. Germline values: CDR1 MNHEY, CDR2 SVGAGI. This CDR3 spans 15 amino acids. The CDR3 region has the DNA TGTGCCAGCAGTTACTTATGGGGGGAAAACAATGAGCAGTTCTTC. Translated: CASSYLWGENNEQFF.

This clone was seen just once. Written as DNA, the CDR3 is TGCGCCAGCAGCTTGGACGGGCGGGGCGAAAAACTGTTTTTT. It is translated as CASSLDGRGEKLFF. This sequence joins TRBV5-1 and TRBJ1-4; D is perhaps TRBD1 (5 bases). This CDR3 is built from 14 residues. Germline CDR1 reads SGHRS; CDR2 reads YFSETQ. V shed 0 bases and J shed 8 bases, with 11 bases lying between them.

This clone was detected once. This chain joins TRBV4-2 and TRBJ1-4, with D unclear. CDR1 is LGHNA and CDR2 is YNFKEQ in the germline V gene. This CDR3 is built from 17 residues. V lost 1 base, J lost 3 bases, and 15 bases lay in between. The CDR3 nucleotides are TGTGCCAGCAGCCAAGGTGCTCCGGGTCCAGCTAATGAAAAACTGTTTTTT. It encodes CASSQGAPGPANEKLFF.

The chain combines TRBV6-6 with TRBJ1-2; D is unresolved. CDR1 is MNHNY, CDR2 SVGAGI, per germline (reference sequence). The CDR3 runs 11 residues. Trimming stripped 3 bases from V and 6 bases from J, with 5 bases between. CDR3 nucleotide sequence: TGTGCCAGCAGTTATGTCGATGGCTACACCTTC. Encoded protein: CASSYVDGYTF.

The chain couples TRBV5-4 to TRBJ2-7; 9 nucleotides match TRBD1. CDR1 and CDR2 from the germline V gene are SGHNT and YYREEE (reference sequence). The CDR3 has 14 amino acids. The V gene end was trimmed by 4 bases and the J gene end by 1 base; junction bases not matched to a gene: 3. CDR3 amino acids: CASSRQGVSYEQYF. The DNA of the CDR3 is TGTGCCAGCAGCCGACAGGGGGTATCCTACGAGCAGTACTTC.

The chain employs TRBV19 and TRBJ1-6; no definite D call. Germline values: CDR1 LNHDA, CDR2 SQIVND (reference sequence). V gave up 9 bases and J gave up 9 bases, with 12 bases separating them. The CDR3 is made up of 12 amino acids. The CDR3 spells CASAPWGSPLHF. CDR3 nucleotide sequence: TGTGCCAGCGCACCGTGGGGTTCACCCCTCCACTTT. Full variable domain (missing parts from reference TRBV19 and TRBJ1-6): DGGITQSPKYLFRKEGQNVTLSCEQNLNHDAMYWYRQDPGQGLRLIYYSQIVNDFQKGDIAEGYSVSREKKESFPLTVTSAQKNPTAFYLCASAPWGSPLHFGNGTRLTVT.

This clone was picked up one time. The chain combines TRBV2 with TRBJ1-4; D unresolved. Germline V gene lookup returns CDR1 SNHLY and CDR2 FYNNEI. The CDR3 totals 14 residues. V was shortened by 2 bases and J by 8 bases, with 12 bases between the two germline ends. The CDR3 bases are TGTGCCAGCAGTGAAAGGTGGCGGGGAGAAAAACTGTTTTTT. Its protein is CASSERWRGEKLFF.

The genes are TRBV11-2 and TRBJ2-2; tentative D call: TRBD2 (7 bases). The CDR3 sequence is 15 residues long. The germline CDR1 and CDR2 sequences are SGHAT and FQNNGV. V lost 4 bases and J 4 bases, leaving 13 bases between the germline ends. This CDR3 is CASSWSRGATGELFF. The CDR3 DNA sequence: TGTGCCAGCAGCTGGTCCCGGGGGGCCACCGGGGAGCTGTTTTTT.

The chain carries TRBV6-5 and TRBJ2-5; TRBD2 aligns across 10 bases. The CDR3 runs 13 residues. Germline lookup yields CDR1 MNHEY and CDR2 SVGAGI. The ends lost 6 bases at V and 7 bases at J; junction bases unmatched: 5. The CDR3 DNA follows: TGTGCCAGCAGCTTAGCGGGGGGATCGACCCAGTACTTC. Amino acid sequence: CASSLAGGSTQYF.

The rearrangement uses TRBV9 and TRBJ2-1, with 12 bases that match TRBD2. Germline CDR1 is SGDLS and CDR2 is YYNGEE. The CDR3 has 17 residues. V dropped 1 base and J dropped 8; count of bases not matched to a gene: 10. The CDR3 here is CASSVLAGGPMGYEQFF. The DNA of the CDR3 is TGTGCCAGCAGCGTACTAGCGGGAGGGCCTATGGGGTATGAGCAGTTCTTC.

The chain is built from TRBV4-3 and TRBJ2-7; D gene ambiguous. This CDR3 has 13 amino acids. CDR1 is LGHNA and CDR2 is YSLEER in the germline V gene. Trimming removed 0 bases from V and 11 bases from J, with 14 bases in between. The CDR3 spells CASSQELPAPKYF. In DNA, the CDR3 is TGCGCCAGCAGCCAAGAGTTGCCAGCGCCAAAGTACTTC.

J is TRBJ2-3 and V is TRBV5-1, with 9 bases aligning to TRBD2. This CDR3 is built from 13 residues. Germline-derived CDR1 and CDR2 are SGHRS and YFSETQ. The trim removed 7 bases at V and 1 base at J, leaving 1 base unmatched. This chain's CDR3 is CASASGGTDTQYF. For the CDR3, the DNA is TGCGCCAGCGCTAGCGGGGGCACAGATACGCAGTATTTT.

The V call is TRBV30, the J call TRBJ1-6; TRBD1 is a possible D gene (5 bases). The germline V gene has CDR1 GTSNPN and CDR2 SVGIG (reference sequence). V was trimmed by 3 bases and J by 12 bases, leaving 18 bases between them. This CDR3 has 14 residues. DNA of the CDR3: TGTGCCTGGAGAAGGGGCGCGGGGCTTGGACCCCTCCACTTT. It is translated as CAWRRGAGLGPLHF.

V usage is TRBV5-1 and J usage is TRBJ2-7; 10 nucleotides align to TRBD1. V trimming: 0 bases; J trimming: 2 bases; junction bases outside the gene matches: 2. This CDR3 spans 15 amino acids. The germline CDR1 and CDR2 sequences are SGHRS and YFSETQ. For the CDR3, the DNA is TGCGCCAGCAGCTTGGACGGGACAGGGGCCTACGAGCAGTACTTC. The encoded protein is CASSLDGTGAYEQYF.

CDR3 amino acids: CASSTVLESEQYF. The DNA for the CDR3 is TGTGCCAGCAGTACAGTACTGGAATCCGAGCAGTACTTC. This chain uses TRBV28 with TRBJ2-7, with D unresolved. V was shortened by 5 bases and J by 6 bases, with 14 bases between the two germline ends. The CDR3 runs to 13 residues. Germline CDR1 and CDR2: MDHEN and SYDVKM.

This clone was detected only a few times. The V gene is TRBV28, the J gene TRBJ1-2, with 8 bases aligning to TRBD1. From germline, CDR1 is MDHEN and CDR2 SYDVKM. The trim removed 2 bases at V and 6 bases at J, leaving 5 bases unmatched. The CDR3 loop spans 14 amino acids. The DNA for the CDR3 is TGTGCCAGCAGTTTACCCCAGGGGGCGAATGGCTACACCTTC. This encodes CASSLPQGANGYTF.

This chain uses TRBV19 with TRBJ2-3; D remains ambiguous. The CDR3 extends over 15 amino acids. Germline values: CDR1 LNHDA, CDR2 SQIVND (reference sequence). With 2 bases removed from V and 2 bases from J, the gap between germline ends came to 11 bases. The CDR3 DNA reads TGTGCCAGTAGTATAAAGGGCCGGGCCACAGATACGCAGTATTTT. Its translation is CASSIKGRATDTQYF.

This clone is a singleton in its sample. J is TRBJ1-2 and V is TRBV30, with 7 bases matching TRBD1. Germline trimming cut 4 bases from V and 5 bases from J; bases unmatched to any gene: 10. CDR1 is GTSNPN and CDR2 is SVGIG in the germline V gene (reference sequence). This CDR3 spans 14 amino acids. The CDR3 DNA sequence: TGTGCCTGGATCGGACAGGAAACGGGGTATGGCTACACCTTC. Protein product: CAWIGQETGYGYTF. The variable domain in full, with the rest retrieved from reference TRBV30 and TRBJ1-2, is SQTIHQWPATLVQPVGSPLSLECTVEGTSNPNLYWYRQAAGRGLQLLFYSVGIGQISSEVPQNLSASRPQDRQFILSSKKLLLSDSGFYLCAWIGQETGYGYTFGSGTRLTVV.

The genes are TRBV28 and TRBJ2-1, with 8 nucleotides matching TRBD1. Germline CDR1 MDHEN, CDR2 SYDVKM. This CDR3 spans 19 amino acids. The junction had 22 bases not matched to a gene; V was cut back by 6 bases and J by 6 bases. The CDR3 loop reads CASSLRQGLGLPTRNEQFF. In nucleotides, the CDR3 is TGTGCCAGCAGCCTCAGACAGGGGCTTGGTCTCCCTACCCGCAATGAGCAGTTCTTC.

CDR3 amino acids: CASTSGTGVHEQYF. For the CDR3, the DNA is TGTGCCAGCACCTCCGGGACAGGGGTCCACGAGCAGTACTTC. This chain links TRBV28 with TRBJ2-7, with TRBD1 matching 10 bases. Per the germline V gene, CDR1 is MDHEN and CDR2 is SYDVKM. This CDR3 contains 14 residues. V was pared by 7 bases and J by 5 bases, with 8 bases of the junction left unmatched. The whole variable domain, filled in from reference TRBV28 and TRBJ2-7, reads DVKVTQSSRYLVKRTGEKVFLECVQDMDHENMFWYRQDPGLGLRLIYFSYDVKMKEKGDIPEGYSVSREKKERFSLILESASTNQTSMYLCASTSGTGVHEQYFGPGTRLTVT.

This clone has only one observation. The rearrangement uses TRBV27 and TRBJ2-3; the D gene is possibly TRBD1 (6 bases). CDR1 is MNHEY, CDR2 SMNVEV, per germline (reference sequence). Trimming left V 8 bases short and J 0 bases short, with 15 bases between. The length of the CDR3 is 15 residues. CDR3 region: CASSPGATSTDTQYF. The CDR3 nucleotides read TGTGCCAGCTCCCCAGGGGCGACGAGCACAGATACGCAGTATTTT.

This clone was picked up one time. The V and J genes are TRBV28 and TRBJ2-2; 12 bases are shared with TRBD1. Germline V gene sequence: CDR1 MDHEN, CDR2 SYDVKM. Trimming cost V 5 bases and J 5 bases; bases outside gene matches: 9. The CDR3 consists of 17 residues. CDR3 region: CASSTGGTGGITGELFF. CDR3 coding DNA: TGTGCCAGCAGTACCGGTGGGACAGGGGGCATTACCGGGGAGCTGTTTTTT.

V gene TRBV7-2 combines with J gene TRBJ1-6; weak D call: TRBD1 (5 bases). Trimming pared 1 base from V and 9 bases from J, leaving 19 bases between. Germline values: CDR1 SGHTA, CDR2 FQGNSA. This CDR3 is 17 amino acids long. In DNA form, the CDR3 reads TGTGCCAGCAGCTTAGGTCACCAGCAGGGAGGTGGTTCACCCCTCCACTTT. Translated, it gives CASSLGHQQGGGSPLHF.

This chain links TRBV7-9 with TRBJ2-3, with 10 bases lining up with TRBD2. J gave up 1 base and V 6 bases, and 7 bases lay outside the gene matches. The CDR3 spans 16 residues. CDR1 is SEHNR, CDR2 FQNEAQ, per germline (reference sequence). The CDR3: CASRGASGGRTDTQYF. The CDR3 DNA sequence: TGTGCCAGCAGAGGGGCTAGCGGGGGACGCACAGATACGCAGTATTTT.

Only a few counts were recorded for this clone. The gene calls are TRBV6-1 and TRBJ1-1, with D unclear. Per the germline V gene, CDR1 is MNHNS and CDR2 is SASEGT. The CDR3 is 12 amino acids. V dropped 4 bases and J dropped 11 bases, with 14 bases sitting between them. The CDR3 is CASSVLILGAFF. CDR3 coding DNA: TGTGCCAGCAGTGTTCTCATCCTTGGGGCTTTCTTT.

This clone has just one count. The chain recombines TRBV2 with TRBJ2-5, with 7 bases matching TRBD2. Germline CDR1 reads SNHLY; CDR2 reads FYNNEI. V was pared by 6 bases and J by 10 bases, with 14 bases of the junction left unmatched. The CDR3 spans 14 residues. The CDR3 DNA sequence: TGTGCCAGCAGCGAACTGGCGGGAGACCAGATCCAGTACTTC. Its translation is CASSELAGDQIQYF.

This chain links TRBV7-9 with TRBJ1-3; D gene unclear. Germline values: CDR1 SEHNR, CDR2 FQNEAQ (reference sequence). The CDR3 consists of 13 residues. V shed 4 bases and J shed 3 bases, with 7 bases lying between them. CDR3: CASSSSHGNTIYF. CDR3 coding DNA: TGTGCCAGCAGCTCCTCACATGGAAACACCATATATTTT.

This rearrangement joins TRBV25-1 to TRBJ2-5, with no clear D. Germline V CDR1 and CDR2: MGHDK, SYGVNS. The V gene lost 8 bases and the J gene lost 5 bases, with 9 bases spanning the gap. CDR3 length equals 11 residues. The CDR3 DNA follows: TGTGCCAGCGTTCAACGGGAGACCCAGTACTTC. Translation gives CASVQRETQYF. Together with reference TRBV25-1 and TRBJ2-5, the CDR3 gives the full variable domain: EADIYQTPRYLVIGTGKKITLECSQTMGHDKMYWYQQDPGMELHLIHYSYGVNSTEKGDLSSESTVSRIRTEHFPLTLESARPSHTSQYLCASVQRETQYFGPGTRLLVL.